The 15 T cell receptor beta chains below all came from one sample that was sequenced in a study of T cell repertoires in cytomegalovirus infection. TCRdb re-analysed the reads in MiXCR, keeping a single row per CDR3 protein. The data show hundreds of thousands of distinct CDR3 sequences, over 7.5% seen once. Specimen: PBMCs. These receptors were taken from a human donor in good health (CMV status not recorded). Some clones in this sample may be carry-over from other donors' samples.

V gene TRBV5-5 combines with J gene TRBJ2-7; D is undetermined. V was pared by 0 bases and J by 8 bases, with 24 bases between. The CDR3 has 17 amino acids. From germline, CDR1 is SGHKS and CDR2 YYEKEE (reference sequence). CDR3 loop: CASSLAIGQTTGRKQYF. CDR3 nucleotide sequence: TGTGCCAGCAGCTTGGCTATAGGGCAGACCACCGGCCGCAAGCAGTACTTC.

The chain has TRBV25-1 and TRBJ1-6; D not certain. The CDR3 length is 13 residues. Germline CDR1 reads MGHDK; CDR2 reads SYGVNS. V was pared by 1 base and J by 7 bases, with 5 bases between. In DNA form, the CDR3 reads TGTGCCAGCAGTGAATTGGGGAATTCACCCCTCCACTTT. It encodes CASSELGNSPLHF.

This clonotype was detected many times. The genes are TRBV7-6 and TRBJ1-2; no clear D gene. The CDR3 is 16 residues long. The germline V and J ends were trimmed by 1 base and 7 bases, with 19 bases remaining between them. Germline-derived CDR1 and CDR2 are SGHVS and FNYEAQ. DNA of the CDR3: TGTGCCAGCAGCTTAGAGATGTACGGAGGAATGGCTGGCTACACCTTC. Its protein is CASSLEMYGGMAGYTF.

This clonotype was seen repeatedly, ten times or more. The DNA for the CDR3 is TGTGCCAGCAGCCCCGCGCTTGCCTCATACAATGAGCAGTTCTTC. As protein: CASSPALASYNEQFF. The chain has TRBV12-3 or TRBV12-4 and TRBJ2-1; D gene ambiguous. The CDR3 loop spans 15 amino acids. Trimming removed 6 bases at V and 4 bases at J, with 16 bases between.

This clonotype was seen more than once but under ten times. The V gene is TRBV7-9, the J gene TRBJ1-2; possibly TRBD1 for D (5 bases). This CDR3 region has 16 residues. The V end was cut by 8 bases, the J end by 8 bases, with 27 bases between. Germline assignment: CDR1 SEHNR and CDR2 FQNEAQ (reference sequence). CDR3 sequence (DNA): TGTGCCAGCGCATCGACACGTGCGGGGGTAACGATGGGCTACACCTTC. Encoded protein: CASASTRAGVTMGYTF.

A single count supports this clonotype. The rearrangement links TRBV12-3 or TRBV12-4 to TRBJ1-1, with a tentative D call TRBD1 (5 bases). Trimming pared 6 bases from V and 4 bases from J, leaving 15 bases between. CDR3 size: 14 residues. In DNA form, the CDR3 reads TGTGCCAGCAGCCCCTCGGTTAGGGGCACTGAAGCTTTCTTT. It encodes CASSPSVRGTEAFF.

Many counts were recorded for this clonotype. CDR3 coding DNA: TGTGCCAGCAGTCGGACAGGGGAGCCTAATGAAAAACTGTTTTTT. This sequence encodes CASSRTGEPNEKLFF. The rearrangement uses TRBV7-9 and TRBJ1-4; 9 bases map to TRBD1. J lost 3 bases, V lost 6 bases, and 5 bases had no gene match. Germline V lookup: CDR1 SEHNR, CDR2 FQNEAQ (reference sequence). The CDR3 sequence is 15 residues long.

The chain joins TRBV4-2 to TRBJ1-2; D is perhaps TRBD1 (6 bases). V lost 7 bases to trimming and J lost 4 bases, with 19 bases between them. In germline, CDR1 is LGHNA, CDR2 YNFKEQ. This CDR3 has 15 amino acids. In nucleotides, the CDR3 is TGTGCCAGCACCCCGCCCCCGGGAGGGGGCTATGGCTACACCTTC. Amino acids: CASTPPPGGGYGYTF.

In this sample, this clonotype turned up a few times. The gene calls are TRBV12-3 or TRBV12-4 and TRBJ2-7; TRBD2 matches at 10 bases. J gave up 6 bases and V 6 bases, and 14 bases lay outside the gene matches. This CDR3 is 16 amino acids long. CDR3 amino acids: CASRVSGGLPTGEQYF. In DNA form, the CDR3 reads TGTGCCAGCAGGGTTAGCGGGGGGCTCCCGACGGGCGAGCAGTACTTC.

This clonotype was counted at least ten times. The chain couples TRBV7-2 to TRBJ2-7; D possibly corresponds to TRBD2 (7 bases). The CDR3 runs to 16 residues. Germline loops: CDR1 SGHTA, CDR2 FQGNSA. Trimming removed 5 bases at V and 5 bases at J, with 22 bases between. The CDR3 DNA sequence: TGTGCCAGCAGCCCCCGGGTAGGGGGAGGGTCCAACGAGCAGTACTTC. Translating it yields CASSPRVGGGSNEQYF.

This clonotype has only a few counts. CDR3 residues: CASSYFRDRGSGANVLTF. DNA of the CDR3: TGTGCCAGCAGTTACTTCCGGGACAGGGGCTCTGGGGCCAACGTCCTGACTTTC. V and J are TRBV6-2 or TRBV6-3 and TRBJ2-6; 10 bases fit TRBD1. The CDR3 contains 18 residues. Trimming cost V 1 base and J 0 bases; bases outside gene matches: 3. Germline CDR1 MNHEY, CDR2 SVGEGT.

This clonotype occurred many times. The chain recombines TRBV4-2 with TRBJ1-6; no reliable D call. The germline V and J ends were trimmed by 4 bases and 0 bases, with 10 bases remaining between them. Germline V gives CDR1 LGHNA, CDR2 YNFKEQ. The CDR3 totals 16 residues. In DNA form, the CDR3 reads TGTGCCAGCAGCCGGGAGGGTTCCTCCTATAATTCACCCCTCCACTTT. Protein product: CASSREGSSYNSPLHF.

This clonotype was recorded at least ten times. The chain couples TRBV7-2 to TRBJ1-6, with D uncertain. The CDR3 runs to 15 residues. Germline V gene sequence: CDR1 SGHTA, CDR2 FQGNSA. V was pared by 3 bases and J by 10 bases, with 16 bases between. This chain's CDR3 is CASSFGMLAGSPLHF. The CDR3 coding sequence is TGTGCCAGCAGCTTCGGGATGCTGGCAGGATCACCCCTCCACTTT.

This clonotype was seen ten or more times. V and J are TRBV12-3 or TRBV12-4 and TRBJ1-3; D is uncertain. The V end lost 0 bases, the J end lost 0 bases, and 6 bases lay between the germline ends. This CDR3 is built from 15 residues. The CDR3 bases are TGTGCCAGCAGTTTAGCGTCTGTCTCTGGAAACACCATATATTTT. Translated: CASSLASVSGNTIYF.

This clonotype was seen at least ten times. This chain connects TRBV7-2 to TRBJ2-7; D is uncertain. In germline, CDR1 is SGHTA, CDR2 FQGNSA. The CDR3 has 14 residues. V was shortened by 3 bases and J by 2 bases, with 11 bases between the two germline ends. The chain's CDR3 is CASSLVSGTYEQYF. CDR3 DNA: TGTGCCAGCAGCTTGGTTTCAGGAACCTACGAGCAGTACTTC.